This record concerns one TCR beta chain sequence. Its antigen is not known. TCRdb re-analysed the RT-PCR reads in MiXCR, keeping a single row per CDR3 protein. The data contain over 450,000 distinct CDR3 sequences, 10% to 15% of them singletons. Per germline, CDR1 SGHVS and CDR2 FNYEAQ. With V trimmed by 5 bases and J by 3 bases, 4 bases remained unmatched. This CDR3 contains 14 residues. This sample was taken from a study of response to subunit inactivated influenza vaccine. Study-level points and caveats: Authors proposed each seasonal influenza vaccination draws in few new T cells.

This chain joins TRBV7-6 and TRBJ2-3, with 8 bases that match TRBD2. The sequence was obtained from a man between 45 and 60 years old who received an inactivated influenza vaccine. The starting material was PBMCs from blood, obtained about 6 weeks after vaccination. The DNA for the CDR3 is TGTGCCAGCAGCATAACTAGCGGAACAGATACGCAGTATTTT. Its protein is CASSITSGTDTQYF.